The present T cell receptor (beta chain) was sequenced within a study of blood T cell repertoires in COVID-19. Germline V gene sequence: CDR1 SGHRS, CDR2 YFSETQ. CDR3 length: 14 residues. V gave up 8 bases and J gave up 6 bases, with 20 bases separating them. Produced via immunoSEQ multiplex PCR; TCRdb's table is partial and in-frame only. This sample has fewer than 250,000 clones; 76% occur once, and the top ten carry 17%. The clonotype was recovered from a woman between 45 and 65 years old with acute COVID-19. The chain combines TRBV5-1 with TRBJ1-2; tentatively, D is TRBD1 (5 bases). Material for sequencing was PBMCs or T cells enriched from blood (not recorded which). The CDR3 bases are TGCGCCAGTACTGGGGGGAGCAAGACGGATGGCTACACCTTC. Translated, it gives CASTGGSKTDGYTF.